These T cell receptor beta chains were read from a single sample in a study of shared clonotypes between healthy human individuals. The data were produced by immunoSEQ multiplex PCR, yet TCRdb's version contains in-frame clones alone and is incomplete. The sample carries some 300,000 clones, about 73% recorded once. The source material was memory CD4+ T cells sorted from blood. Receptor source: a man aged 25-40 years in good health. Both conserved end residues are part of each CDR3. D genes are given only for firm matches. Part of the rows lack a size; the others show once, few, many or a class for expanded clones.

abundance: few; j_gene: TRBJ2-5; d_gene: .; v_gene: TRBV10-1; CDR3aa: CASSEGGRVEETQYF; CDR3nt: TGCGCCAGCAGTGAGGGCGGCAGGGTGGAAGAGACCCAGTACTTC
abundance: .; j_gene: TRBJ2-5; d_gene: TRBD1; v_gene: TRBV5-1; CDR3aa: CASSLAGQGWGETQYF; CDR3nt: TGCGCCAGCAGCTTGGCGGGACAGGGGTGGGGAGAGACCCAGTACTTC
abundance: few; j_gene: TRBJ2-1; d_gene: TRBD1; v_gene: TRBV7-2; CDR3aa: CASSLSGQGVYAQFF; CDR3nt: TGTGCCAGCAGCTTAAGCGGACAGGGGGTCTATGCGCAGTTCTTC
abundance: .; j_gene: TRBJ2-1; d_gene: .; v_gene: TRBV11-2; CDR3aa: CASSPTGSYNEQFF; CDR3nt: TGTGCCAGCAGTCCGACGGGCTCCTACAATGAGCAGTTCTTC
abundance: .; j_gene: TRBJ2-5; d_gene: TRBD1; v_gene: TRBV5-4; CDR3aa: CASSSPTGGETQYF; CDR3nt: TGTGCCAGCAGCTCCCCGACAGGGGGAGAGACCCAGTACTTC
abundance: .; j_gene: TRBJ1-1; d_gene: TRBD1; v_gene: TRBV11-2; CDR3aa: CASSLWSGGTEAFF; CDR3nt: TGTGCCAGCAGCTTATGGTCAGGGGGCACTGAAGCTTTCTTT
abundance: .; j_gene: TRBJ2-5; d_gene: TRBD2; v_gene: TRBV28; CDR3aa: CASTLRGSGRGQETQYF; CDR3nt: TGTGCCAGCACCCTTCGCGGGAGCGGGAGGGGACAAGAGACCCAGTACTTC
abundance: .; j_gene: TRBJ2-5; d_gene: .; v_gene: TRBV15; CDR3aa: CATSSLAGPQETQYF; CDR3nt: TGTGCCACCAGCAGTTTGGCAGGGCCTCAAGAGACCCAGTACTTC
abundance: .; j_gene: TRBJ2-7; d_gene: .; v_gene: TRBV7-9; CDR3aa: CASGRVNEQYF; CDR3nt: TGTGCCAGCGGGAGAGTCAACGAGCAGTACTTC
abundance: .; j_gene: TRBJ2-7; d_gene: .; v_gene: TRBV7-2; CDR3aa: CASSRISSYEQYF; CDR3nt: TGTGCCAGCAGCCGAATTAGCTCCTACGAGCAGTACTTC
abundance: .; j_gene: TRBJ2-4; d_gene: .; v_gene: TRBV5-6; CDR3aa: CASSFKTIAKNIQYF; CDR3nt: TGTGCCAGCAGCTTTAAAACGATAGCCAAAAACATTCAGTACTTC
abundance: .; j_gene: TRBJ1-1; d_gene: .; v_gene: TRBV7-6; CDR3aa: CASSLFKGVAFF; CDR3nt: TGTGCCAGCAGCTTATTTAAGGGGGTCGCTTTCTTT
abundance: .; j_gene: TRBJ2-7; d_gene: TRBD2; v_gene: TRBV5-1; CDR3aa: CASEAGTGPYEQYF; CDR3nt: TGCGCCAGCGAAGCGGGAACGGGCCCCTACGAGCAGTACTTC
abundance: .; j_gene: TRBJ2-4; d_gene: .; v_gene: TRBV19; CDR3aa: CASNSGTLAKNIQYF; CDR3nt: TGTGCCAGTAACTCCGGGACACTAGCCAAAAACATTCAGTACTTC
abundance: once; j_gene: TRBJ2-1; d_gene: TRBD2; v_gene: TRBV5-6; CDR3aa: CASNPWGGEQFF; CDR3nt: TGTGCCAGCAACCCCTGGGGGGGTGAGCAGTTCTTC
abundance: .; j_gene: TRBJ2-5; d_gene: .; v_gene: TRBV5-5; CDR3aa: CASSLVPGVGETQYF; CDR3nt: TGTGCCAGCAGCTTGGTTCCAGGGGTCGGGGAGACCCAGTACTTC
abundance: few; j_gene: TRBJ2-1; d_gene: .; v_gene: TRBV6-1; CDR3aa: CASILRQSSYNEQFF; CDR3nt: TGTGCCAGCATCCTGAGACAGAGCTCCTACAATGAGCAGTTCTTC
abundance: .; j_gene: TRBJ1-2; d_gene: .; v_gene: TRBV18; CDR3aa: CASSPYETQSNYGYTF; CDR3nt: TGTGCCAGCTCACCATACGAAACCCAGTCTAACTATGGCTACACCTTC
abundance: .; j_gene: TRBJ2-3; d_gene: TRBD2; v_gene: TRBV27; CDR3aa: CASSLGTSGDTQYF; CDR3nt: TGTGCCAGCAGTTTGGGGACTAGCGGAGATACGCAGTATTTT
abundance: .; j_gene: TRBJ2-3; d_gene: TRBD2; v_gene: TRBV27; CDR3aa: CASSPGKISGRGWGGTDTQYF; CDR3nt: TGTGCCAGCAGCCCTGGAAAGATTAGCGGGAGAGGTTGGGGGGGCACAGATACGCAGTATTTT
abundance: few; j_gene: TRBJ2-7; d_gene: .; v_gene: TRBV28; CDR3aa: CASSLGPSYEQYF; CDR3nt: TGTGCCAGCAGTTTGGGCCCCTCCTACGAGCAGTACTTC
abundance: .; j_gene: TRBJ2-7; d_gene: .; v_gene: TRBV19; CDR3aa: CASSIGSLEQYF; CDR3nt: TGTGCCAGTAGTATAGGCTCCCTCGAGCAGTACTTC
abundance: .; j_gene: TRBJ2-7; d_gene: TRBD2; v_gene: TRBV30; CDR3aa: CAWSPREGRYEQYF; CDR3nt: TGTGCCTGGAGCCCCCGGGAGGGCCGTTACGAGCAGTACTTC
abundance: .; j_gene: TRBJ2-7; d_gene: .; v_gene: TRBV6-5; CDR3aa: CASSYSGPWGEQYF; CDR3nt: TGTGCCAGCAGTTACTCGGGCCCTTGGGGCGAGCAGTACTTC
abundance: .; j_gene: TRBJ2-7; d_gene: TRBD2; v_gene: TRBV5-1; CDR3aa: CASSFSGSSHEQYF; CDR3nt: TGCGCCAGCAGCTTCAGCGGGAGTTCCCACGAGCAGTACTTC
abundance: .; j_gene: TRBJ1-2; d_gene: TRBD1; v_gene: TRBV2; CDR3aa: CASSLLRGQEGHTF; CDR3nt: TGTGCCAGCAGTTTATTGAGGGGGCAGGAGGGCCACACCTTC
abundance: .; j_gene: TRBJ1-1; d_gene: .; v_gene: TRBV9; CDR3aa: CASTSMVSEAFF; CDR3nt: TGTGCCAGCACCTCGATGGTTTCTGAAGCTTTCTTT
abundance: .; j_gene: TRBJ2-5; d_gene: TRBD2; v_gene: TRBV28; CDR3aa: CASRSAGGETQYF; CDR3nt: TGTGCCAGCAGATCAGCGGGAGGAGAGACCCAGTACTTC
abundance: few; j_gene: TRBJ2-6; d_gene: TRBD1; v_gene: TRBV19; CDR3aa: CATSPRQGFSGANVLTF; CDR3nt: TGTGCCACTAGCCCCCGACAGGGCTTCTCTGGGGCCAACGTCCTGACTTTC
abundance: many; j_gene: TRBJ1-5; d_gene: .; v_gene: TRBV5-6; CDR3aa: CASRRGGLYSNQPQHF; CDR3nt: TGTGCCAGCAGACGAGGGGGTCTATATAGCAATCAGCCCCAGCATTTT
abundance: .; j_gene: TRBJ2-7; d_gene: .; v_gene: TRBV6-6; CDR3aa: CASSYSTYEQYF; CDR3nt: TGTGCCAGCAGTTACTCTACGTACGAGCAGTACTTC
abundance: .; j_gene: TRBJ2-7; d_gene: .; v_gene: TRBV15; CDR3aa: CATSRDTMGYYEQYF; CDR3nt: TGTGCCACCAGTCGGGACACCATGGGCTACTACGAGCAGTACTTC
abundance: .; j_gene: TRBJ2-1; d_gene: TRBD1; v_gene: TRBV7-4; CDR3aa: CASSLGTGPYNEQFF; CDR3nt: TGTGCCAGCAGCTTAGGGACAGGACCTTACAATGAGCAGTTCTTC
abundance: .; j_gene: TRBJ2-1; d_gene: TRBD2; v_gene: TRBV19; CDR3aa: CASSVAGLAGVGFF; CDR3nt: TGTGCCAGTAGTGTAGCGGGACTAGCGGGAGTTGGGTTCTTC
abundance: few; j_gene: TRBJ2-3; d_gene: .; v_gene: TRBV19; CDR3aa: CASKAERGTDTQYF; CDR3nt: TGTGCCAGTAAGGCAGAAAGAGGCACAGATACGCAGTATTTT
abundance: .; j_gene: TRBJ2-7; d_gene: .; v_gene: TRBV7-2; CDR3aa: CASSFPRDSLEQYF; CDR3nt: TGTGCCAGCAGCTTTCCCCGGGACTCCCTCGAGCAGTACTTC
abundance: few; j_gene: TRBJ1-1; d_gene: .; v_gene: TRBV9; CDR3aa: CASSVGTLGNTEAFF; CDR3nt: TGTGCCAGCAGCGTCGGGACTTTGGGGAACACTGAAGCTTTCTTT
abundance: .; j_gene: TRBJ2-4; d_gene: TRBD1; v_gene: TRBV29-1; CDR3aa: CSVELRDSRNIQYF; CDR3nt: TGCAGCGTCGAACTTAGGGACAGTAGGAACATTCAGTACTTC
abundance: many; j_gene: TRBJ2-4; d_gene: .; v_gene: TRBV10-3; CDR3aa: CAISEPGEKNIQYF; CDR3nt: TGTGCCATCAGTGAGCCCGGCGAGAAAAACATTCAGTACTTC
abundance: .; j_gene: TRBJ1-2; d_gene: .; v_gene: TRBV28; CDR3aa: CATTRRVDGYTF; CDR3nt: TGTGCCACCACCCGCAGGGTCGATGGCTACACCTTC
abundance: .; j_gene: TRBJ2-2; d_gene: .; v_gene: TRBV7-2; CDR3aa: CASSLGLSNTGELFF; CDR3nt: TGTGCCAGCAGCTTAGGACTCTCCAACACCGGGGAGCTGTTTTTT
abundance: .; j_gene: TRBJ2-3; d_gene: .; v_gene: TRBV21-1; CDR3aa: CASSLTRLQRGTQYF; CDR3nt: TGTGCCAGCAGCCTGACACGCCTACAACGTGGTACGCAGTATTTT
abundance: .; j_gene: TRBJ2-6; d_gene: .; v_gene: TRBV7-8; CDR3aa: CASSRRVFGANVLTF; CDR3nt: TGTGCCAGCAGCCGGAGGGTTTTTGGGGCCAACGTCCTGACTTTC
abundance: .; j_gene: TRBJ2-2; d_gene: TRBD1; v_gene: TRBV28; CDR3aa: CASSPGGTGNTGELFF; CDR3nt: TGTGCCAGCTCACCGGGCGGGACAGGGAATACCGGGGAGCTGTTTTTT
abundance: .; j_gene: TRBJ2-1; d_gene: .; v_gene: TRBV28; CDR3aa: CASTAGGTSHEQFF; CDR3nt: TGTGCCAGCACCGCCGGCGGGACGAGTCATGAGCAGTTCTTC
abundance: .; j_gene: TRBJ1-1; d_gene: .; v_gene: TRBV6-5; CDR3aa: CASGPYDGAFF; CDR3nt: TGTGCCAGTGGGCCCTACGACGGAGCTTTCTTT
abundance: .; j_gene: TRBJ1-5; d_gene: .; v_gene: TRBV18; CDR3aa: CASSPAGNQPQHF; CDR3nt: TGTGCCAGCTCCCCCGCGGGGAATCAGCCCCAGCATTTT
abundance: once; j_gene: TRBJ2-3; d_gene: TRBD2; v_gene: TRBV2; CDR3aa: CASSSGTSGRADTQYF; CDR3nt: TGTGCCAGCAGCAGCGGGACTAGCGGGAGGGCAGATACGCAGTATTTT
abundance: .; j_gene: TRBJ1-3; d_gene: .; v_gene: TRBV6-1; CDR3aa: CASRGPSNTIYF; CDR3nt: TGTGCCAGCAGGGGACCCTCGAACACCATATATTTT
abundance: .; j_gene: TRBJ2-5; d_gene: .; v_gene: TRBV7-8; CDR3aa: CASSLIRTGGETQYF; CDR3nt: TGTGCCAGCAGCCTAATACGTACTGGGGGGGAGACCCAGTACTTC
abundance: few; j_gene: TRBJ2-2; d_gene: TRBD2; v_gene: TRBV6-6; CDR3aa: CASSYSREGPDGELFF; CDR3nt: TGTGCCAGCAGTTACTCGCGGGAGGGCCCTGACGGGGAGCTGTTTTTT
abundance: .; j_gene: TRBJ2-5; d_gene: TRBD2; v_gene: TRBV5-1; CDR3aa: CATQPTGGEETQYF; CDR3nt: TGCGCCACCCAGCCGACGGGAGGAGAGGAGACCCAGTACTTC
abundance: few; j_gene: TRBJ1-4; d_gene: .; v_gene: TRBV7-2; CDR3aa: CASSLAGEGEKLFF; CDR3nt: TGTGCCAGCAGCTTAGCAGGGGAGGGGGAAAAACTGTTTTTT
abundance: .; j_gene: TRBJ2-1; d_gene: TRBD2; v_gene: TRBV2; CDR3aa: CASSGLAGEYNEQFF; CDR3nt: TGTGCCAGCAGTGGACTAGCGGGAGAGTACAATGAGCAGTTCTTC
abundance: .; j_gene: TRBJ2-7; d_gene: TRBD2; v_gene: TRBV6-5; CDR3aa: CASSYGTSGSYEQYF; CDR3nt: TGTGCCAGCAGTTACGGGACTAGCGGGAGTTACGAGCAGTACTTC
abundance: .; j_gene: TRBJ2-7; d_gene: .; v_gene: TRBV5-4; CDR3aa: CASSFGSRGNGYEQYF; CDR3nt: TGTGCCAGCAGCTTTGGTTCTAGGGGGAATGGCTACGAGCAGTACTTC
abundance: .; j_gene: TRBJ2-3; d_gene: TRBD2; v_gene: TRBV10-1; CDR3aa: CASSEFGRASLDTQYF; CDR3nt: TGCGCCAGCAGTGAGTTCGGGAGGGCCAGTTTAGATACGCAGTATTTT
abundance: .; j_gene: TRBJ2-7; d_gene: .; v_gene: TRBV28; CDR3aa: CASSRTGESYEQYF; CDR3nt: TGTGCCAGCTCCCGGACTGGCGAATCCTACGAGCAGTACTTC
abundance: few; j_gene: TRBJ2-2; d_gene: .; v_gene: TRBV28; CDR3aa: CATGGGGASGELFF; CDR3nt: TGTGCCACTGGAGGAGGGGGCGCGTCCGGGGAGCTGTTTTTT